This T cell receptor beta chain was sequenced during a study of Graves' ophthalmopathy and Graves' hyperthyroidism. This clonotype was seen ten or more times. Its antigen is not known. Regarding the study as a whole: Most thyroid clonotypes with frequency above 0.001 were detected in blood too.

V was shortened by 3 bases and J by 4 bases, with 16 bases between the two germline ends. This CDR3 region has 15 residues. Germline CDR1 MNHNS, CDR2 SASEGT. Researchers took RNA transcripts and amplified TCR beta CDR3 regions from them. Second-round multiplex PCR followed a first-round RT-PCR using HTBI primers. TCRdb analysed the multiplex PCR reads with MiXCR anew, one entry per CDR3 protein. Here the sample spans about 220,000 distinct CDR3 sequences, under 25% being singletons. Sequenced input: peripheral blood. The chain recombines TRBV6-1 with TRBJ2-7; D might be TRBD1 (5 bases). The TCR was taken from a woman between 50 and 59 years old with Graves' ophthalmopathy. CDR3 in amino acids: CASSEVTAQSYEQYF. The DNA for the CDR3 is TGTGCCAGCAGTGAGGTGACAGCACAAAGTTACGAGCAGTACTTC.